This T cell receptor (beta chain) was sequenced in a study of blood T cell repertoires in COVID-19. At the level of the study: Sites in the United States, Italy and Spain provided acute and convalescent COVID-19 samples. PBMCs, B-cell-depleted T cells, or T cells provided the cDNA or gDNA that made up the material.

In the original processing: Reference gene primer amplification in the assay estimated nucleated cell counts. The repertoire was sequenced with immunoSEQ multiplex PCR; TCRdb's copy has only in-frame clones and lacks some. V and J calls and clone size are given by that table; D and trimming were obtained from the DNA. The repertoire holds 120,000 or so clones, with about 83% as singletons. The material sequenced was peripheral blood. This TCR derives from a man older than 75 with active or convalescent COVID-19.

The chain's CDR3 is CASSQAGFNTIYF. DNA of the CDR3: TGTGCCAGCAGCCAAGCGGGGTTTAACACCATATATTTT. This sequence joins TRBV14 and TRBJ1-3; D uncertain. Per the germline V gene, CDR1 is SGHDN and CDR2 is FVKESK. The CDR3 covers 13 residues. Between the trimmed V and J ends, which lost 1 base and 7 bases, there was a span of 8 bases.